Listed here is a single TCR beta chain. Antigen specificity is unknown. This sample was taken from a study of cytomegalovirus exposure and HLA in healthy donors. Whole-study findings and limits: V segments that were indistinguishable, TRBV6-2 and TRBV6-3 among them, were omitted from analysis. When a later analysis was performed, an Asian-associated ancestry cluster reportedly had fewer N-insertions than the roughly 700-donor mean. Later on, an analysis found that several of the most significant clusters appeared to be linked to common viral pathogens, which included parvovirus B19. CMV antigen specificity was confirmed in vitro for a few CMV-associated chains.

The CDR3 has 15 residues. Looked up from germline, CDR1 is LGHNA and CDR2 is YSLEER. Trimming left V 3 bases short and J 4 bases short, with 15 bases between. Vbeta (60) and Jbeta (13) primers were used in the PCR. TCRdb's copy holds only in-frame clones and misses some; the assay was immunoSEQ multiplex PCR. The sample records around 100,000 clones, around 70% being singletons. The TCR was taken from a young man in good health and CMV-seropositive. This chain connects TRBV4-3 to TRBJ1-2, with D unclear. The sample taken for sequencing was PBMCs. The CDR3 here is CASSHDTGWLYGYTF. CDR3 coding DNA: TGCGCCAGCAGCCACGATACGGGGTGGCTCTATGGCTACACCTTC.